One sample yielded the 17 T cell receptor beta chains listed below, sequenced in a study of T cells in pancreatic ductal adenocarcinoma. The selected patients with pancreatic ductal adenocarcinoma had surgery but no neoadjuvant therapy. TCRdb keeps only in-frame clones here, not all; method: immunoSEQ multiplex PCR. The repertoire has about 30,000 clones, roughly nine tenths of them found once; the top ten carry 2.2%. Material for sequencing was PBMCs. The receptors originated from a human donor with pancreatic ductal adenocarcinoma.

This chain uses TRBV27 with TRBJ2-7; D possibly corresponds to TRBD2 (7 bases). Germline values: CDR1 MNHEY, CDR2 SMNVEV (reference sequence). The germline V and J ends were trimmed by 8 bases and 4 bases, with 18 bases remaining between them. There are 14 residues in the CDR3. The CDR3 reads CASAPPGGYYEQYF. The CDR3 DNA sequence: TGTGCCAGCGCCCCCCCGGGGGGCTATTACGAGCAGTACTTC.

This chain uses TRBV30 with TRBJ2-1; 12 bases align to TRBD2. V shed 2 bases, J shed 5 bases, and the junction held 13 bases outside the gene matches. Germline CDR1 and CDR2: GTSNPN and SVGIG (reference sequence). The CDR3 runs to 18 residues. The CDR3 loop is CAWSPLLAGGPFHNEQFF. CDR3 in DNA: TGTGCCTGGAGTCCCCTTCTAGCGGGAGGGCCGTTCCACAATGAGCAGTTCTTC.

The chain recombines TRBV11-3 with TRBJ1-1; 7 bases line up with TRBD1. V gave up 2 bases and J gave up 4 bases; unmatched junction bases: 10. Germline-derived CDR1 and CDR2 are SGHNT and YENEEA. CDR3 length equals 16 residues. For the CDR3, the DNA is TGTGCCAGCAGCTTAAAGGCGAGGGGGCGGAGCACTGAAGCTTTCTTT. As protein: CASSLKARGRSTEAFF.

The rearrangement uses TRBV15 and TRBJ1-2, with D tentatively TRBD1 (6 bases). The CDR3 runs 18 residues. The germline V gene has CDR1 LNHNV and CDR2 YYDKDF (reference sequence). V lost 0 bases to trimming and J lost 8 bases, with 25 bases between them. The CDR3: CATSRDLLFGGGRVGYTF. Written as DNA, the CDR3 is TGTGCCACCAGCAGAGACCTTCTCTTTGGTGGGGGGCGCGTAGGCTACACCTTC.

J is TRBJ2-1 and V is TRBV15; D not certain. The CDR3 extends over 11 amino acids. Trimming pared 5 bases from V and 1 base from J, leaving 0 bases between. CDR1 and CDR2 from the germline V gene are LNHNV and YYDKDF (reference sequence). CDR3 in amino acids: CATSSYNEQFF. The CDR3 region has the DNA TGTGCCACCAGCTCCTACAATGAGCAGTTCTTC.

The rearrangement uses TRBV28 and TRBJ1-1; possible D gene TRBD1, 5 bases. Germline V gene sequence: CDR1 MDHEN, CDR2 SYDVKM. This CDR3 spans 12 amino acids. Trimming cost V 6 bases and J 11 bases, with 16 bases left between them. The DNA of the CDR3 is TGTGCCAGCAGCCGGACACCCGCGAGCGCTTTCTTT. This translates into CASSRTPASAFF.

This chain links TRBV2 with TRBJ1-4, with 8 bases lining up with TRBD1. The V gene end was trimmed by 10 bases and the J gene end by 8 bases; junction bases not matched to a gene: 6. This CDR3 region has 12 residues. Germline CDR1 and CDR2: SNHLY and FYNNEI. This CDR3 is CATKDRVEKLFF. The CDR3 DNA reads TGTGCCACCAAGGACAGGGTGGAAAAACTGTTTTTT.

The chain has TRBV7-9 and TRBJ2-7, with 8 bases identical to TRBD1. Trimming at V came to 1 base and at J to 10 bases, leaving 12 bases not matched to a gene. The germline gives CDR1 SEHNR, CDR2 FQNEAQ (reference sequence). The length of the CDR3 is 15 residues. CDR3 nucleotide sequence: TGTGCCAGCAGCTTAGTAGGGCAGGGGGCTTCTGATCAGTACTTC. Encoded protein: CASSLVGQGASDQYF.

This clone was found a few times. The J gene is TRBJ2-5, the V gene TRBV7-8, with 10 bases aligning to TRBD2. Germline trimming cut 4 bases from V and 6 bases from J; bases unmatched to any gene: 5. From germline, CDR1 is SGHVS and CDR2 FQNEAQ. This CDR3 region has 14 residues. CDR3 nucleotides: TGTGCCAGCAGCTCTAGCGGGAGTAAACAGACCCAGTACTTC. Its translation is CASSSSGSKQTQYF.

This clone was seen a single time. The chain combines TRBV5-6 with TRBJ2-7; D ambiguous. The V and J ends lost 3 bases and 2 bases respectively, with 12 bases between them. CDR1 is SGHDT and CDR2 is YYEEEE in the germline V gene. The CDR3 totals 14 residues. CDR3 sequence (DNA): TGTGCCAGCAGCTACGGACCACCGGCCTACGAGCAGTACTTC. It yields the protein CASSYGPPAYEQYF.

V gene TRBV16 combines with J gene TRBJ1-2, with TRBD1 matching 10 bases. The CDR3 covers 15 residues. Germline CDR1 is KGHSY and CDR2 is FQNENV. J lost 7 bases, V lost 3 bases, and 8 bases had no gene match. The CDR3 loop is CASSQGDRGLSGYTF. The CDR3, as DNA: TGTGCCAGCAGCCAGGGGGACAGGGGATTGAGTGGCTACACCTTC. Looking up the rest from reference TRBV16 and TRBJ1-2 gives the full variable domain: GEEVAQTPKHLVRGEGQKAKLYCAPIKGHSYVFWYQQVLKNEFKFLISFQNENVFDETGMPKERFSAKCLPNSPCSLEIQATKLEDSAVYFCASSQGDRGLSGYTFGSGTRLTVV.

This chain uses TRBV7-2 with TRBJ2-7, with TRBD2 matching over 15 bases. This CDR3 region has 17 residues. The J segment lost 0 bases and the V segment lost 3 bases, leaving 3 bases of the junction unmatched. Germline CDR1 SGHTA, CDR2 FQGNSA. In DNA form, the CDR3 reads TGTGCCAGCAGCTTTCCGGGACTAGCGGGGGGCTCCTACGAGCAGTACTTC. Its protein product is CASSFPGLAGGSYEQYF.

V is TRBV18 and J is TRBJ1-2; D is possibly TRBD1 (5 bases). The germline gives CDR1 KGHSH, CDR2 LQKENI. V was clipped by 3 bases and J by 0 bases, with 11 bases between them. CDR3 length equals 15 residues. The CDR3 DNA reads as TGTGCCAGCTCACCTGGGACGGATTCTAACTATGGCTACACCTTC. Translated: CASSPGTDSNYGYTF.

The chain recombines TRBV11-1 with TRBJ1-2; D may be TRBD1 (5 bases). The CDR3 is 15 amino acids. CDR1 is SGHAT and CDR2 is FQDESV in the germline V gene (reference sequence). V lost 3 bases, J lost 4 bases, and 15 bases lay in between. The CDR3, as DNA: TGTGCCAGCAGCTTGGCGGACAATCGGGGCTATGGCTACACCTTC. Amino acid sequence: CASSLADNRGYGYTF. The variable domain in full, with the rest retrieved from reference TRBV11-1 and TRBJ1-2, is EAEVAQSPRYKITEKSQAVAFWCDPISGHATLYWYRQILGQGPELLVQFQDESVVDDSQLPKDRFSAERLKGVDSTLKIQPAELGDSAMYLCASSLADNRGYGYTFGSGTRLTVV.

J is TRBJ2-1 and V is TRBV5-6; TRBD1 matches 10 bases. The CDR3 is made up of 15 amino acids. The germline gives CDR1 SGHDT, CDR2 YYEEEE. Trimming took 3 bases from V and 8 from J; bases not matched to a gene: 8. CDR3 sequence (DNA): TGTGCCAGCAGCTGGGACAGGGGCCTCGGAGATGAGCAGTTCTTC. Its translation: CASSWDRGLGDEQFF.

Only one count was recorded for this clone. The genes are TRBV6-1 and TRBJ2-3; 11 bases match TRBD2. CDR1 is MNHNS and CDR2 is SASEGT in the germline V gene. The CDR3 sequence is 15 residues long. The V gene end was trimmed by 6 bases and the J gene end by 3 bases; junction bases not matched to a gene: 5. The CDR3 bases are TGTGCCAGCAGACTTTCTAGCGGGAGGACAGATACGCAGTATTTT. Protein product: CASRLSSGRTDTQYF.

The count of this clone is one. The chain couples TRBV5-6 to TRBJ2-5, with D maybe TRBD2 (5 bases). The V end lost 1 base, the J end lost 7 bases, and 8 bases lay between the germline ends. The CDR3 totals 12 residues. Germline values: CDR1 SGHDT, CDR2 YYEEEE. In DNA, the CDR3 is TGTGCCAGCAGCTTGACCCGGGGGACCCAGTACTTC. It specifies CASSLTRGTQYF.